The 20 T cell receptor beta chains reported below all come from one sample, sequenced in a study of technical replicates of blood from a handful of donors. TCRdb's copy holds only in-frame clones and misses some; the assay was immunoSEQ multiplex PCR. The sample contains roughly 76,000 clones, about 93% of which appear only once. Sequenced: T cells isolated from PBMCs. These receptor sequences come from a human donor in good health.

The gene calls are TRBV15 and TRBJ2-7; D not certain. Germline CDR1 reads LNHNV; CDR2 reads YYDKDF (reference sequence). The germline V and J ends were trimmed by 1 base and 4 bases, with 14 bases remaining between them. The CDR3 length is 15 residues. The CDR3 DNA reads TGTGCCACCAGCAGAGCTATAGCCCTCCAATACGAGCAGTACTTC. Amino acid sequence: CATSRAIALQYEQYF.

This rearrangement joins TRBV25-1 to TRBJ2-1; 8 nucleotides line up with TRBD2. V was clipped by 7 bases and J by 4 bases; unmatched bases: 12. The CDR3 is 16 residues long. CDR1 and CDR2 (germline): MGHDK, SYGVNS. The CDR3, as DNA: TGTGCCAGCAACTTGAGCGGGAGCCGTAAATACAATGAGCAGTTCTTC. It specifies CASNLSGSRKYNEQFF.

This chain links TRBV7-6 with TRBJ2-7, with TRBD1 identical over 11 bases. V lost 5 bases and J lost 7; bases outside the gene matches: 10. Germline CDR1 is SGHVS and CDR2 is FNYEAQ. This CDR3 spans 15 amino acids. The CDR3 loop is CASSPAGTGGLEQYF. The DNA of the CDR3 is TGTGCCAGCAGCCCCGCCGGGACAGGGGGACTTGAGCAGTACTTC.

CDR3 DNA: TGTGCCAGCAGTGAAGAAATTACAGGAAACTATGGCTACACCTTC. It encodes CASSEEITGNYGYTF. The V and J genes are TRBV6-1 and TRBJ1-2, with a tentative D call TRBD1 (5 bases). Germline loops: CDR1 MNHNS, CDR2 SASEGT. The V and J ends lost 1 base and 2 bases respectively, with 11 bases between them. This CDR3 spans 15 amino acids.

The chain links TRBV28 to TRBJ1-1, with TRBD1 as a possible D gene (6 bases). The CDR3 length is 18 residues. V was trimmed by 3 bases and J by 2 bases, leaving 22 bases between them. Per the germline V gene, CDR1 is MDHEN and CDR2 is SYDVKM. CDR3 sequence reads: CASSFDTQDSPLNTEAFF. DNA for the CDR3: TGTGCCAGCAGTTTCGACACCCAGGACAGTCCCCTAAACACTGAAGCTTTCTTT. Variable domain in full (rest from reference TRBV28 and TRBJ1-1): DVKVTQSSRYLVKRTGEKVFLECVQDMDHENMFWYRQDPGLGLRLIYFSYDVKMKEKGDIPEGYSVSREKKERFSLILESASTNQTSMYLCASSFDTQDSPLNTEAFFGQGTRLTVV.

This clone was recorded only once. CDR3 DNA sequence: TGTGCCACTCTCGGAAACACCATATATTTT. It codes for CATLGNTIYF. The chain is built from TRBV15 and TRBJ1-3; D ambiguous. Trimming took 9 bases from V and 4 from J, leaving 4 bases between them. The length of the CDR3 is 10 residues. Per germline, CDR1 LNHNV and CDR2 YYDKDF (reference sequence). Combining the CDR3 with reference TRBV15 and TRBJ1-3 gives the whole variable domain DAMVIQNPRYQVTQFGKPVTLSCSQTLNHNVMYWYQQKSSQAPKLLFHYYDKDFNNEADTPDNFQSRRPNTSFCFLDIRSPGLGDTAMYLCATLGNTIYFGEGSWLTVV.

The J gene is TRBJ2-7, the V gene TRBV6-6, with D tentatively TRBD2 (6 bases). Germline V CDR1 and CDR2: MNHNY, SVGAGI (reference sequence). This CDR3 comprises 16 residues. V was clipped by 0 bases and J by 0 bases, with 12 bases between them. CDR3 sequence reads: CASSYSVAGPSYEQYF. The DNA for the CDR3 is TGTGCCAGCAGTTACTCGGTGGCGGGACCCTCCTACGAGCAGTACTTC.

The chain couples TRBV7-9 to TRBJ2-1; no reliable D call. Per germline, CDR1 SEHNR and CDR2 FQNEAQ (reference sequence). This CDR3 has 14 amino acids. The germline V and J ends were trimmed by 8 bases and 4 bases, with 15 bases remaining between them. The DNA for the CDR3 is TGTGCCAGCGCACCGTATTCTACTTACAATGAGCAGTTCTTC. As protein: CASAPYSTYNEQFF.

The gene calls are TRBV29-1 and TRBJ2-7; 9 bases agree with TRBD2. The CDR3 is 13 residues long. Per germline, CDR1 SQVTM and CDR2 ANQGSEA. Germline trimming cut 4 bases from V and 7 bases from J; bases unmatched to any gene: 8. The CDR3 coding sequence is TGCAGCGTTGGGCTTGGGCTAGCGGGGGAGCAGTACTTC. It codes for CSVGLGLAGEQYF.

V usage is TRBV11-3 and J usage is TRBJ2-7, with 10 nucleotides matching TRBD1. Germline V gene data show CDR1 as SGHNT and CDR2 as YENEEA. The V segment lost 0 bases and the J segment 3 bases; nucleotides outside the gene matches: 2. This CDR3 has 15 amino acids. The CDR3 protein is CASSLEGQGYYEQYF. In DNA, the CDR3 is TGTGCCAGCAGCTTAGAGGGACAGGGGTACTACGAGCAGTACTTC.

The V gene is TRBV10-3, the J gene TRBJ2-3, with 8 bases aligning to TRBD2. Germline lookup yields CDR1 ENHRY and CDR2 SYGVKD. This CDR3 spans 14 amino acids. V lost 8 bases, J lost 1 base, and 5 bases stayed unmatched. The CDR3 DNA is TGTGCCATCCGCACAGCGGGAGGCACAGATACGCAGTATTTT. This gives the protein CAIRTAGGTDTQYF.

The table lists this clone with a few counts. The chain couples TRBV19 to TRBJ1-5; 8 bases map to TRBD1. Looked up from germline, CDR1 is LNHDA and CDR2 is SQIVND (reference sequence). This CDR3 is 14 amino acids long. The V segment lost 5 bases and the J segment 5 bases; nucleotides outside the gene matches: 5. CDR3 sequence reads: CASSRDRTYQPQHF. In DNA form, the CDR3 reads TGTGCCAGTAGTCGGGACAGGACATATCAGCCCCAGCATTTT.

The rearrangement links TRBV11-3 to TRBJ1-3; no clear D gene. Germline V gives CDR1 SGHNT, CDR2 YENEEA. CDR3 length: 14 amino acids. V was cut by 0 bases and J by 2 bases, with 5 bases left in between. CDR3 DNA sequence: TGTGCCAGCAGCTTAGACAGCGCTGGAAACACCATATATTTT. It is translated as CASSLDSAGNTIYF.

This chain connects TRBV19 to TRBJ1-5; D perhaps matches TRBD1 (5 bases). Germline assignment: CDR1 LNHDA and CDR2 SQIVND (reference sequence). The CDR3 length is 15 residues. V was shortened by 7 bases and J by 2 bases, with 15 bases between the two germline ends. This CDR3 reads CASTPGSSRNQPQHF. The CDR3 region has the DNA TGTGCCAGTACCCCAGGGTCCAGCCGCAATCAGCCCCAGCATTTT.

This chain links TRBV7-2 with TRBJ1-5; D is perhaps TRBD1 (5 bases). Germline CDR1 is SGHTA and CDR2 is FQGNSA. Trimming shortened V by 6 bases and J by 2 bases, and 14 bases separated the two germline ends. The CDR3 length is 15 residues. DNA of the CDR3: TGTGCCAGCAGGCCGGGGGGATCAGGCAATCAGCCCCAGCATTTT. Translation: CASRPGGSGNQPQHF.

The chain employs TRBV18 and TRBJ1-1; no reliable D call. Trimming removed 4 bases at V and 7 bases at J, with 7 bases between. CDR3 length: 11 amino acids. Germline assignment: CDR1 KGHSH and CDR2 LQKENI. CDR3 amino acids: CASSRQREAFF. The CDR3 nucleotides read TGTGCCAGCTCACGTCAGCGTGAAGCTTTCTTT.

Note on this clone: At one of its ends the junction is not consistent with the germline gene, which may arise from a read error. The rearrangement joins TRBV6-8 to TRBJ2-7, with D perhaps given as TRBD1 or TRBD2 (7 bases each). CDR3 length: 13 residues. Germline V gene lookup returns CDR1 MNHGY and CDR2 SAAAGT. The CDR3 nucleotides read TGTGCCGGCAGGGGGGGACCATCCTACGAGCAGTACTTC. Residues: CAGRGGPSYEQYF.

The J gene is TRBJ1-5, the V gene TRBV5-1, with D tentatively TRBD1 (6 bases). The CDR3 loop spans 17 amino acids. CDR1 and CDR2 from the germline V gene are SGHRS and YFSETQ. V gave up 3 bases and J gave up 1 base, with 17 bases separating them. The CDR3 sequence: CASSYNPGHSSNQPQHF. The CDR3 coding sequence is TGCGCCAGCAGCTACAACCCGGGACATTCCAGCAATCAGCCCCAGCATTTT.

The chain couples TRBV6-6 to TRBJ2-2; D may be TRBD2 (5 bases). Trimming removed 6 bases from V and 4 bases from J, with 12 bases in between. CDR1 and CDR2 from the germline V gene are MNHNY and SVGAGI (reference sequence). This CDR3 is built from 14 residues. The CDR3 nucleotides read TGTGCCAGCAGCCCATCTGCGGGCACCGGGGAGCTGTTTTTT. Residues: CASSPSAGTGELFF.

The chain uses TRBV27 and TRBJ2-7, with no clear D. Looked up from germline, CDR1 is MNHEY and CDR2 is SMNVEV (reference sequence). The V end lost 6 bases, the J end lost 1 base, and 13 bases lay between the germline ends. The CDR3 contains 14 residues. The DNA of the CDR3 is TGTGCCAGCAGCCCCTCGGGTCTGTCCTACGAGCAGTACTTC. Translation: CASSPSGLSYEQYF.